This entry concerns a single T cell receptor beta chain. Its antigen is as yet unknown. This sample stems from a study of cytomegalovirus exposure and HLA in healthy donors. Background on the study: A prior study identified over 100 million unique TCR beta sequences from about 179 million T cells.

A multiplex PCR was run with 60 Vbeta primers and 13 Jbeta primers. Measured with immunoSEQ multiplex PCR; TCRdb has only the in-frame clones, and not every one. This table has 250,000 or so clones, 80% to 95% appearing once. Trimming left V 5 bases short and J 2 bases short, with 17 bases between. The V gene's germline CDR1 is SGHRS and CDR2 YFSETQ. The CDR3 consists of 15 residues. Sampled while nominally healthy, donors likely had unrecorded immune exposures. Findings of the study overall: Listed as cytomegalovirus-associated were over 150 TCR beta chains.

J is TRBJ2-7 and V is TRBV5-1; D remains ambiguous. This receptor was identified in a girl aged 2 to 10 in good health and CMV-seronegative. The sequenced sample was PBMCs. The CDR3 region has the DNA TGCGCCAGCAGGCACGAGAGGCGTTATACCTACGAGCAGTACTTC. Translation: CASRHERRYTYEQYF.